A single sample is the source of the 8 T cell receptor beta chains below, sequenced in a study of beta chain features in type 1 diabetes. What was sequenced were expressed TCRB transcripts, since all of the isolated RNA had been reverse transcribed. Method: immunoSEQ multiplex PCR; TCRdb's copy keeps in-frame clones and lacks some. Of about half a million clones in the sample, roughly 30% were seen once. The sample taken for sequencing was naive CD4+ T cells from blood. These receptors were obtained from a man aged 18 to 30 in good health.

The rearrangement joins TRBV2 to TRBJ2-7; D is unclear. This CDR3 region has 11 residues. The ends were cut back, 4 bases at V and 3 bases at J, with 4 bases in the middle. Germline V gives CDR1 SNHLY, CDR2 FYNNEI. CDR3 protein: CASSGYYEQYF. The CDR3 DNA is TGTGCCAGCAGTGGTTACTACGAGCAGTACTTC.

The V gene is TRBV7-9, the J gene TRBJ1-1; no reliable D call. V was shortened by 6 bases and J by 7 bases, with 15 bases between the two germline ends. The germline CDR1 and CDR2 sequences are SEHNR and FQNEAQ (reference sequence). The CDR3 covers 13 residues. DNA for the CDR3: TGTGCCAGCAGTTCGGCCCGAAGGAGTGAAGCTTTCTTT. Protein: CASSSARRSEAFF.

Comment on this clone: Compared with germline, one end of the junction differs, possibly owing to a read error. The rearrangement links TRBV4-1 to TRBJ2-5; TRBD2 matches 12 bases. From germline, CDR1 is MGHRA and CDR2 YSYEKL. This CDR3 contains 16 residues. The CDR3 protein is CASSQGLAGFQETQYF. The CDR3 bases are TGTGCCAGCAGCCAAGGACTAGCGGGATTCCAAGAGACCCAGTACTTC.

This clone has only a few counts. The V call is TRBV7-9, the J call TRBJ2-7; 9 bases are shared with TRBD1. Germline CDR1 reads SEHNR; CDR2 reads FQNEAQ (reference sequence). V was pared by 0 bases and J by 5 bases, with 11 bases of the junction left unmatched. The CDR3 has 17 amino acids. CDR3 coding DNA: TGTGCCAGCAGCTTAGCTGTCCCCCGGGACAGGGTCCACGAGCAGTACTTC. Translation gives CASSLAVPRDRVHEQYF.

J is TRBJ2-7 and V is TRBV4-1; D not resolved. This CDR3 comprises 16 residues. The ends were cut back, 0 bases at V and 0 bases at J, with 12 bases in the middle. Germline V gene sequence: CDR1 MGHRA, CDR2 YSYEKL. This CDR3 is CASSQETYYSSYEQYF. CDR3 coding DNA: TGCGCCAGCAGCCAAGAAACTTACTATAGCTCCTACGAGCAGTACTTC.

The rearrangement links TRBV6-5 to TRBJ2-7; 10 positions match TRBD1. Per the germline V gene, CDR1 is MNHEY and CDR2 is SVGAGI. Losses at the gene ends were 2 bases for V and 5 bases for J; bases not matched to a gene: 9. There are 16 residues in the CDR3. The CDR3 sequence: CASSYRPGTGVHEQYF. As DNA, the CDR3 is TGTGCCAGCAGTTACCGGCCCGGGACAGGGGTACACGAGCAGTACTTC.

This clone has a single count. The CDR3 protein is CASSLDNWANYGYTF. DNA for the CDR3: TGTGCCAGCAGCTTAGATAATTGGGCTAACTATGGCTACACCTTC. This sequence joins TRBV7-9 and TRBJ1-2; D unclear. The germline V gene has CDR1 SEHNR and CDR2 FQNEAQ (reference sequence). Trimming shortened V by 1 base and J by 0 bases, and 9 bases separated the two germline ends. CDR3 length equals 15 residues. Combining the CDR3 with reference TRBV7-9 and TRBJ1-2 gives the whole variable domain DTGVSQNPRHKITKRGQNVTFRCDPISEHNRLYWYRQTLGQGPEFLTYFQNEAQLEKSRLLSDRFSAERPKGSFSTLEIQRTEQGDSAMYLCASSLDNWANYGYTFGSGTRLTVV.

CDR3 DNA: TGCAGCGTAAAACTGGGGGTCCACACTGAAGCTTTCTTT. It encodes CSVKLGVHTEAFF. This chain joins TRBV29-1 and TRBJ1-1; D may be TRBD1 (5 bases). Trimming took 6 bases from V and 3 from J, leaving 14 bases between them. The V gene's germline CDR1 is SQVTM and CDR2 ANQGSEA. This CDR3 has 13 amino acids.